The T cell receptor beta chain under discussion was sequenced for a study of T cells in Graves' hyperthyroidism and ophthalmopathy. TCR beta CDR3 region amplification was performed from RNA transcripts. TCR CDR3 regions were first amplified by RT-PCR with HTBI primers. TCRdb redid the calling of the multiplex PCR reads with MiXCR, one entry per CDR3 protein. Of around 250,000 distinct CDR3 sequences listed, around 15% were seen once; the top ten hold around 28%. The V end lost 4 bases, the J end lost 6 bases, and 21 bases lay between the germline ends. This CDR3 has 16 amino acids. Germline V gene lookup returns CDR1 SGHNT and CDR2 YYREEE (reference sequence).

Sequencing was carried out using blood. This chain connects TRBV5-4 to TRBJ2-3, with D possibly TRBD2 on 5 matching bases. The receptor comes from a woman aged 18-35 years with Graves' ophthalmopathy. In DNA, the CDR3 is TGTGCCAGCAGCCTCACTGGGGAAGCGGTTGCTGATACGCAGTATTTT. The encoded protein is CASSLTGEAVADTQYF.